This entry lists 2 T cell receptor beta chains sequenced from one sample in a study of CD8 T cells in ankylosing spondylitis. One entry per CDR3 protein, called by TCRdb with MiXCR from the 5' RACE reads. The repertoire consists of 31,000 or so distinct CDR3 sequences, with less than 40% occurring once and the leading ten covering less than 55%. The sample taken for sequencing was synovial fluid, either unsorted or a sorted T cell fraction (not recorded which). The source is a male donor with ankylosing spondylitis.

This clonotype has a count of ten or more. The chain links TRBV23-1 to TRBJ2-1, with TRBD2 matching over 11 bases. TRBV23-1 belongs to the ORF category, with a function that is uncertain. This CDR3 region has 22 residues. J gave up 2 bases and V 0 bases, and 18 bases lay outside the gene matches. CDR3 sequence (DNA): TGCGCCAGCAGTCAATCGCTGGGGAAACTAGCGGGGGCCGCAAAGCCCTACAATGAGCAGTTCTTC. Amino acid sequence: CASSQSLGKLAGAAKPYNEQFF.

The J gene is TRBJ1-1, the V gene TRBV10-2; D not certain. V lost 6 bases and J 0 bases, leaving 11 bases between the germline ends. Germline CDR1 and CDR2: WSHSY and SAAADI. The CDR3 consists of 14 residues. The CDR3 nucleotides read TGCGCCAGCAGGACCCTTGCGGTGAACACTGAAGCTTTCTTT. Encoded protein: CASRTLAVNTEAFF.